This is a list of T cell receptor beta chains from one sample in a study of identical twins. TCRdb re-derived calls from the 5' RACE reads in MiXCR, one entry per CDR3 protein. The data contain around 200,000 distinct CDR3 sequences, around 9.6% of them singletons. Source material: memory (CD45RO+) T cells sorted from blood. The receptor source for this set is a woman aged 18-29 years in good health. CDR3s leave out the opening cysteine and the closing phenylalanine or tryptophan. Expanded clones are given a class, and other clones once, few, many or no size at all.

clone_size	v_call	j_call	cdr3_aa
few	TRBV24-1	TRBJ2-1	ATSQGEISNEQF
few	TRBV7-9	TRBJ1-2	ASSLGPDYGYT
NA	TRBV21-1	TRBJ1-1	ASSKAGGSDTEAF
few	TRBV14	TRBJ2-2	ASSQDRSLAGGLTTTRNTGELF
many	TRBV14	TRBJ2-5	ASSRNQETQY
NA	TRBV29-1	TRBJ1-1	SASQNRGGWGNEAF
many	TRBV29-1	TRBJ2-1	RTKSGSNEQF
few	TRBV20-1	TRBJ1-1	SADGNTEAF
NA	TRBV12-3/TRBV12-4	TRBJ2-1	ASSSRTSGGASYNEQF
once	TRBV3-1	TRBJ2-1	ASSQDRGTSGFNEQF
few	TRBV5-1	TRBJ2-3	ASSLEPGHTQY
NA	TRBV5-6	TRBJ1-6	ASSLPPPSPLH
few	TRBV2	TRBJ2-3	ASSRADTQY
few	TRBV6-5	TRBJ1-1	ASSYSGREAF
few	TRBV15	TRBJ1-2	ATSREINYGYT
many	TRBV12-3/TRBV12-4	TRBJ2-2	ASRRLAGGTGELF
NA	TRBV7-3	TRBJ2-1	ASSQDSGEQF
few	TRBV7-2	TRBJ2-1	ASTTAVSSYNEQF
few	TRBV7-9	TRBJ2-1	ASSLATGTSGYNEQF
many	TRBV29-1	TRBJ2-7	SVPGTGGHEQY
NA	TRBV18	TRBJ2-1	ASSPGLAGNEQF
NA	TRBV20-1	TRBJ1-1	SAPQGLTREAF
NA	TRBV7-2	TRBJ2-1	ASSSPLAGGNEQF
few	TRBV21-1	TRBJ1-1	ASIPNTEAF
few	TRBV12-3/TRBV12-4	TRBJ1-5	ASTRSEGEPQH
NA	TRBV7-9	TRBJ2-4	ASTSTSIAKNIQY
few	TRBV4-1	TRBJ2-4	ASSQGGAGYKNIQY
few	TRBV18	TRBJ2-1	ASSPPSASGGVNEQF
NA	TRBV6-5	TRBJ2-7	ASSYVGAEQY
few	TRBV9	TRBJ1-1	ASSVGGWGQLNTEAF
NA	TRBV5-6	TRBJ1-1	ASSLVRTEAF
many	TRBV2	TRBJ1-5	ASSERQENQPQH
few	TRBV6-5	TRBJ2-5	ASSYVGRGETQY
NA	TRBV7-2	TRBJ2-2	ASSGGTSRRYTGELF
few	TRBV12-3/TRBV12-4	TRBJ1-6	ASSSGRIYNSPLH
many	TRBV18	TRBJ1-5	ASSPWGGNQPQH
many	TRBV5-1	TRBJ1-6	ASSPWTGTDSPLH
few	TRBV7-2	TRBJ1-4	ASSRVLNEKLF
many	TRBV14	TRBJ2-1	ASSPLSWDRNFNEQF
NA	TRBV20-1	TRBJ2-7	SARPPGDEQY
NA	TRBV18	TRBJ1-2	ASSPPGTAYGYT
many	TRBV12-3/TRBV12-4	TRBJ2-3	ASSFQASTDTQY
few	TRBV6-2/TRBV6-3	TRBJ2-7	ASSYRWEQY
NA	TRBV5-1	TRBJ2-7	ASSLPTSGRAGDDEQY
many	TRBV12-3/TRBV12-4	TRBJ2-1	ASRRATGGLF
few	TRBV7-2	TRBJ2-1	ASSQGQNSYNEQF
few	TRBV20-1	TRBJ1-2	SAGGEYYGYT
few	TRBV6-1	TRBJ1-5	ASGRGGGNQPQH
few	TRBV27	TRBJ1-6	ATSDRDSPLH
NA	TRBV7-9	TRBJ1-5	ASSFSSTPQPQH
few	TRBV5-5	TRBJ2-2	ASSRGTRAKNTGELF
NA	TRBV6-1	TRBJ2-1	ASSGPFGRSGNEQF
NA	TRBV7-2	TRBJ1-1	ASSPPPEGFTEAF
NA	TRBV4-3	TRBJ2-1	ASSQEEGSGSSYNEQF